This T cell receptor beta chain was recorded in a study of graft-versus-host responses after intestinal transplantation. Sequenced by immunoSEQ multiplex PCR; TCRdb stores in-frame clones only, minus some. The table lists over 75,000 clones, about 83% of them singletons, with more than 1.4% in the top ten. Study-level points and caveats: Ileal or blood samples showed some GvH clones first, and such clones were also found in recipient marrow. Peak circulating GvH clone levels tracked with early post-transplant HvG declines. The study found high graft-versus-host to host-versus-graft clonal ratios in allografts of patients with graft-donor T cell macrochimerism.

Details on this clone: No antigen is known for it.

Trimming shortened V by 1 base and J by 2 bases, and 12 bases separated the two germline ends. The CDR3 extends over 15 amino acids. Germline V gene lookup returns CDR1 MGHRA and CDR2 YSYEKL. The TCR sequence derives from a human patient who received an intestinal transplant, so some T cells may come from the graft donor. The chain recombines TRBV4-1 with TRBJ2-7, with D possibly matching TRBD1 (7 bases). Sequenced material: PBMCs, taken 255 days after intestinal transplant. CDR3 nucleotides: TGCGCCAGCAGCCAAGGAGCAGGGGGGCCCTACGAGCAGTACTTC. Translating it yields CASSQGAGGPYEQYF.